The 10 T cell receptor beta chains in this list originate from one sample, sequenced in a study of T cells after yellow fever vaccination (dated by TCRdb to the late 2010s). The sample's treatment or condition, from its label and the paper: live attenuated yellow fever vaccine strain. Library preparation was by 5' RACE. Sequencing instrument: Illumina HiSeq 2500. TCRdb reworked the public reads: Q25 trimming with fastp, MiXCR clone assembly, productive beta chains retained. CDR3 protein duplicates are merged, each entry listing the most common genes and DNA. The sample has hundreds of thousands of distinct CDR3 sequences on record, about 12% of them singletons. Around 14% of the sample lies in the top ten. Sequences were derived from PBMCs, sampled on the day of the yellow fever booster vaccination. These receptors originate from a man aged 25-45 years who received the YFV17D yellow fever vaccine.

The J gene is TRBJ2-7, the V gene TRBV7-2, with TRBD2 as a possible D gene (5 bases). Trimming pared 2 bases from V and 3 bases from J, leaving 14 bases between. The length of the CDR3 is 15 residues. Germline V gives CDR1 SGHTA, CDR2 FQGNSA. The CDR3 DNA reads TGTGCCAGCAGCTTAATCCCCTCCGGAGGCTACGAGCAGTACTTC. It translates to CASSLIPSGGYEQYF. Combining the CDR3 with reference TRBV7-2 and TRBJ2-7 gives the whole variable domain GAGVSQSPSNKVTEKGKDVELRCDPISGHTALYWYRQSLGQGLEFLIYFQGNSAPDKSGLPSDRFSAERTGGSVSTLTIQRTQQEDSAVYLCASSLIPSGGYEQYFGPGTRLTVT.

This clonotype was observed a few times. The chain uses TRBV7-2 and TRBJ2-3, with a weak D call TRBD2 (5 bases). CDR3 length: 13 residues. Trimming shortened V by 3 bases and J by 4 bases, and 8 bases separated the two germline ends. Germline V gene sequence: CDR1 SGHTA, CDR2 FQGNSA. CDR3 sequence reads: CASSFSGSDTQYF. DNA for the CDR3: TGTGCCAGCAGCTTTTCGGGATCAGATACGCAGTATTTT.

V is TRBV7-9 and J is TRBJ1-1; D ambiguous. Trimming removed 7 bases at V and 3 bases at J, with 12 bases between. Germline V gene data show CDR1 as SEHNR and CDR2 as FQNEAQ (reference sequence). The CDR3 contains 13 residues. CDR3 residues: CASNSPPHTEAFF. CDR3 bases: TGTGCCAGCAACTCACCCCCCCACACTGAAGCTTTCTTT.

This clonotype has only a few counts. The J gene is TRBJ2-5, the V gene TRBV12-3 or TRBV12-4; 9 bases are shared with TRBD1. The CDR3 spans 14 residues. The V segment lost 3 bases and the J segment 3 bases; nucleotides outside the gene matches: 2. The CDR3 spells CASSFRQGEETQYF. The CDR3 DNA reads as TGTGCCAGCAGTTTTAGACAGGGGGAAGAGACCCAGTACTTC.

The V call is TRBV20-1, the J call TRBJ1-1, with 7 bases fitting TRBD1. Germline values: CDR1 DFQATT, CDR2 SNEGSKA (reference sequence). The junction had 5 bases not matched to a gene; V was cut back by 2 bases and J by 8 bases. This CDR3 region has 12 residues. Here the CDR3 reads CSARRQGREAFF. The CDR3 DNA reads as TGCAGTGCTAGAAGACAGGGCAGGGAAGCTTTCTTT.

At least ten counts were recorded for this clonotype. The chain is built from TRBV5-1 and TRBJ2-2, with TRBD2 identical over 10 bases. J lost 5 bases, V lost 7 bases, and 8 bases had no gene match. The CDR3 consists of 15 residues. Per the germline V gene, CDR1 is SGHRS and CDR2 is YFSETQ. CDR3 sequence (DNA): TGCGCCAGCTGCCCAGGACTAGCGGAAACCGGGGAGCTGTTTTTT. Its translation: CASCPGLAETGELFF. Supplemented by reference TRBV5-1 and TRBJ2-2, the full variable domain reads KAGVTQTPRYLIKTRGQQVTLSCSPISGHRSVSWYQQTPGQGLQFLFEYFSETQRNKGNFPGRFSGRQFSNSRSEMNVSTLELGDSALYLCASCPGLAETGELFFGEGSRLTVL.

This clonotype was counted at least ten times. The chain carries TRBV20-1 and TRBJ2-2; 8 bases line up with TRBD2. J gave up 5 bases and V 5 bases, and 4 bases lay outside the gene matches. CDR1 DFQATT and CDR2 SNEGSKA come from the germline V gene (reference sequence). The CDR3 is 13 residues long. CDR3 DNA: TGCAGTGCTTCGCGGGGGGAGACCGGGGAGCTGTTTTTT. Encoded protein: CSASRGETGELFF.

The chain links TRBV12-3 or TRBV12-4 to TRBJ2-2; no clear D. The CDR3 is 15 amino acids. Deletions cut 7 bases from V and 4 bases from J, with 16 bases between. Written as DNA, the CDR3 is TGTGCCAGCATCCTCCCGGGCATGAGCACCGGGGAGCTGTTTTTT. Protein sequence: CASILPGMSTGELFF.

The J gene is TRBJ1-5, the V gene TRBV9; TRBD1 matches 7 bases. Germline values: CDR1 SGDLS, CDR2 YYNGEE. V shed 0 bases and J 3 bases; nucleotides not matched to a gene: 3. The CDR3 contains 15 residues. This chain's CDR3 is CASSVEGAINQPQHF. The CDR3 region has the DNA TGTGCCAGCAGCGTAGAGGGGGCCATCAATCAGCCCCAGCATTTT. Together with reference TRBV9 and TRBJ1-5, the CDR3 gives the full variable domain: DSGVTQTPKHLITATGQRVTLRCSPRSGDLSVYWYQQSLDQGLQFLIQYYNGEERAKGNILERFSAQQFPDLHSELNLSSLELGDSALYFCASSVEGAINQPQHFGDGTRLSIL.

This clonotype came up a few times. The chain links TRBV10-3 to TRBJ2-1; possibly TRBD1 for D (5 bases). With 4 bases removed from V and 0 bases from J, the gap between germline ends came to 10 bases. Per germline, CDR1 ENHRY and CDR2 SYGVKD. This CDR3 has 15 residues. Here the CDR3 reads CAISAWTSSYNEQFF. The CDR3 DNA sequence: TGTGCCATCAGTGCATGGACAAGCTCCTACAATGAGCAGTTCTTC.